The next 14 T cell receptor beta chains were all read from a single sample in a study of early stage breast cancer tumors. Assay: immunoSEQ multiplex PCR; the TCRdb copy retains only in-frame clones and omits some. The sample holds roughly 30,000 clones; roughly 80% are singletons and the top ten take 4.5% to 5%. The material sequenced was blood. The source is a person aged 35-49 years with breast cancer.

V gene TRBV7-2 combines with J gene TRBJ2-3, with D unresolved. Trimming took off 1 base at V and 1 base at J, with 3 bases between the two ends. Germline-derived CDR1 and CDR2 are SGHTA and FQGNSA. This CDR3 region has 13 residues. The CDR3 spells CASSLGRTDTQYF. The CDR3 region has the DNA TGTGCCAGCAGCTTAGGCCGCACAGATACGCAGTATTTT.

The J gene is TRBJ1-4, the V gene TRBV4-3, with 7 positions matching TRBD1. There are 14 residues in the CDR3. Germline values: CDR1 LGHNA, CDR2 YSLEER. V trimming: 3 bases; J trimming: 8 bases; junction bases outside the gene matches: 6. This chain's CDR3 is CASSHSGDREKLFF. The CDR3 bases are TGCGCCAGCAGCCATTCCGGGGACAGAGAAAAACTGTTTTTT.

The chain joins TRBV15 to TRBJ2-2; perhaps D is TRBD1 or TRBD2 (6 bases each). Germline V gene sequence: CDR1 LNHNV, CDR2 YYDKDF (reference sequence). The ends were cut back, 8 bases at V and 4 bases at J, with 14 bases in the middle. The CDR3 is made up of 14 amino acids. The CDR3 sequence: CATSLGGVTGELFF. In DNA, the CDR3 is TGTGCCACCTCTTTGGGGGGCGTCACCGGGGAGCTGTTTTTT.

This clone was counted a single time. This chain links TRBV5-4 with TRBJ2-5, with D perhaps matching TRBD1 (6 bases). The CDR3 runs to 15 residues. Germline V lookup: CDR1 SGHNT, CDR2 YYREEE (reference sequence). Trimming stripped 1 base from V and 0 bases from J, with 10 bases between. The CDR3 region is CASSLTGMYQETQYF. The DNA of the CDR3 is TGTGCCAGCAGCTTGACAGGGATGTACCAAGAGACCCAGTACTTC.

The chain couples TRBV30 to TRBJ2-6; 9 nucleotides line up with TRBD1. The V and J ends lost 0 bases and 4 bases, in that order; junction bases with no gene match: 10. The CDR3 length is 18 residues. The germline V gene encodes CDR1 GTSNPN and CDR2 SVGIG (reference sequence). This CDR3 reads CAWSVLGQGSLGANVLTF. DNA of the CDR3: TGTGCCTGGAGTGTACTGGGACAGGGTTCTCTAGGGGCCAACGTCCTGACTTTC.

The CDR3 protein is CASSYDRNYGYTF. The CDR3 DNA reads TGTGCCAGCAGTTACGACCGAAACTATGGCTACACCTTC. The chain couples TRBV6-5 to TRBJ1-2; D remains unclear. Germline V lookup: CDR1 MNHEY, CDR2 SVGAGI. CDR3 length: 13 amino acids. The ends were cut back, 2 bases at V and 2 bases at J, with 6 bases in the middle.

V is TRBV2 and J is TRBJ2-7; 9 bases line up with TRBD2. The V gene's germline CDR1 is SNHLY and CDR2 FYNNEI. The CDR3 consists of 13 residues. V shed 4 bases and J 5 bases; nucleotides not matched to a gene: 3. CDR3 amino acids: CASSAGTSNEQYF. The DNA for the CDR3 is TGTGCCAGCAGTGCCGGGACTAGCAACGAGCAGTACTTC.

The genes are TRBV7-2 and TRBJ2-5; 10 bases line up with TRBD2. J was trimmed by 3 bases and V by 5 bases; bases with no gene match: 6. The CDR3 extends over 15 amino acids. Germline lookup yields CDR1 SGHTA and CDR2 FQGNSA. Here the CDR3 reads CASSPIGLAEETQYF. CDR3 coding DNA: TGTGCCAGCAGCCCGATTGGACTAGCGGAAGAGACCCAGTACTTC.

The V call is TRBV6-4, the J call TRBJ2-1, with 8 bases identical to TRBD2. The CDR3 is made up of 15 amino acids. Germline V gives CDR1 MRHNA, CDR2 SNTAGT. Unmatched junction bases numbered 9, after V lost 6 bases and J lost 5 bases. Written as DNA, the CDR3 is TGTGCCAGCAGGCAAGAGCGGGAGTCCCACAATGAGCAGTTCTTC. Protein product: CASRQERESHNEQFF.

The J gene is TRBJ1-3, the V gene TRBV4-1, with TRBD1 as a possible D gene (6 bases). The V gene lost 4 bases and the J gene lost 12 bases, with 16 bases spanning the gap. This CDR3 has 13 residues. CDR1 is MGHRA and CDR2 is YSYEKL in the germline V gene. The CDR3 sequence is CASSLPGEVVIYF. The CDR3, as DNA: TGCGCCAGCAGCCTACCAGGGGAGGTCGTCATATATTTT.

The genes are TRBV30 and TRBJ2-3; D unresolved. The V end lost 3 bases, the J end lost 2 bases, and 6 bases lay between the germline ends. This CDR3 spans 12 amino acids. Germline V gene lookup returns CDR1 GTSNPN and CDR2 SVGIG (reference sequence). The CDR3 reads CAWSRVTDTQYF. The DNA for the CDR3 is TGTGCCTGGAGCCGGGTCACAGATACGCAGTATTTT.

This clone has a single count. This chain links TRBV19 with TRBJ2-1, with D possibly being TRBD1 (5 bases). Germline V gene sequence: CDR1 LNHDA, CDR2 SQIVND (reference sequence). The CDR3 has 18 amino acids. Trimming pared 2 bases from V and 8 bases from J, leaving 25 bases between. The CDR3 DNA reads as TGTGCCAGTAGTATAAAGGTTAGGGGCGAACTACTTAGGGATGAGCAGTTCTTC. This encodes CASSIKVRGELLRDEQFF.

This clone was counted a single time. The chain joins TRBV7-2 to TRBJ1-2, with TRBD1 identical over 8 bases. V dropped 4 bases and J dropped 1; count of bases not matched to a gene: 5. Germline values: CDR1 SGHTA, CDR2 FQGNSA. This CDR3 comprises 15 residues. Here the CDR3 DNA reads TGTGCCAGCAGCTCCAACAGGGGGGTTAACTATGGCTACACCTTC. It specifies CASSSNRGVNYGYTF.

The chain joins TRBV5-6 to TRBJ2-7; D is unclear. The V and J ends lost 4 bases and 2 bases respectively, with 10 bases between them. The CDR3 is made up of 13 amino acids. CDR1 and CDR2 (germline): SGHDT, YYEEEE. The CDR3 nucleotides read TGTGCCAGCAGCCGTGATTCGGCCTACGAGCAGTACTTC. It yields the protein CASSRDSAYEQYF.